Sequencing of this T cell receptor beta chain was carried out in a study of shared clonotypes between healthy human individuals. CDR1 is MGHRA, CDR2 YSYEKL, per germline. With 7 bases removed from V and 3 bases from J, the gap between germline ends came to 12 bases. This CDR3 comprises 13 residues. Donation came from healthy HIV-negative adults that had no recent acute infections or vaccinations. This table comes from immunoSEQ multiplex PCR, and its TCRdb copy is limited to in-frame clones, with some not included. The sample has millions of clones, 85% to 95% seen once. The genes are TRBV4-1 and TRBJ2-5; D ambiguous. Source material: naive CD4+ T cells sorted from blood. Subset reported: CD45RA+ positively selected. The TCR originated in a man younger than 30 in good health. Written as DNA, the CDR3 is TGCGCCAGCAAACGAGTCGGAGAAGAGACCCAGTACTTC. Its protein is CASKRVGEETQYF.